A single sample is the source of the 11 T cell receptor beta chains below, sequenced in a study of response to subunit inactivated influenza vaccine. TCRdb independently ran MiXCR on the RT-PCR reads; one entry per CDR3 protein. The sample has hundreds of thousands of distinct CDR3 sequences, less than 10% seen once. The input for sequencing was PBMCs from blood, taken 23 months after vaccination. The receptor set was obtained from a man aged 50 to 69 who received an inactivated influenza vaccine.

The rearrangement links TRBV6-5 to TRBJ2-7, with TRBD1 identical over 9 bases. The CDR3 length is 15 residues. Germline loops: CDR1 MNHEY, CDR2 SVGAGI. After removal of 2 bases from V and 1 base from J, the junction contained 3 bases not matched to a gene. The DNA for the CDR3 is TGTGCCAGCAGTTACGGACAGGGGCGATCCTACGAGCAGTACTTC. Translated: CASSYGQGRSYEQYF.

The table lists this clonotype with many counts. The chain uses TRBV10-3 and TRBJ2-7; TRBD2 might be the D (5 bases). In germline, CDR1 is ENHRY, CDR2 SYGVKD. The length of the CDR3 is 13 residues. Trimming cost V 0 bases and J 5 bases, with 8 bases left between them. For the CDR3, the DNA is TGTGCCATCAGTGAGTCGCCGGGGAACGAGCAGTACTTC. Translation: CAISESPGNEQYF.

This clonotype was seen a handful of times. The V and J genes are TRBV29-1 and TRBJ2-5; TRBD1 or TRBD2 may be the D gene (6 bases each). V shed 7 bases and J shed 6 bases, with 15 bases lying between them. Germline values: CDR1 SQVTM, CDR2 ANQGSEA. There are 12 residues in the CDR3. The DNA of the CDR3 is TGCAGCGCCGAAAGGGGGGAAAAGACCCAGTACTTC. It specifies CSAERGEKTQYF.

This clonotype was picked up many times. V gene TRBV10-3 combines with J gene TRBJ1-6; TRBD1 agrees at 8 bases. CDR3 size: 17 residues. The germline V gene has CDR1 ENHRY and CDR2 SYGVKD. V lost 5 bases to trimming and J lost 6 bases; unmatched junction nucleotides: 12. Here the CDR3 reads CAISKFSTQGANSPLHF. The CDR3, as DNA: TGTGCCATCAGTAAATTCTCAACTCAGGGGGCTAATTCACCCCTCCACTTT.

The chain links TRBV12-3 or TRBV12-4 to TRBJ2-1, with TRBD1 matching over 8 bases. Trimming cost V 6 bases and J 6 bases; bases outside gene matches: 7. The length of the CDR3 is 14 residues. The CDR3 DNA reads TGTGCCAGCAGCCCACAGACAGGGGTCAATGAGCAGTTCTTC. It yields the protein CASSPQTGVNEQFF.

This clonotype appeared a few times. The J gene is TRBJ2-1, the V gene TRBV9; D uncertain. The CDR3 loop spans 15 amino acids. V shed 0 bases and J shed 10 bases, with 17 bases lying between them. CDR1 is SGDLS, CDR2 YYNGEE, per germline. The CDR3 DNA reads TGTGCCAGCAGCGTAGGGGCCGGGTTTCAAAGGGAGCAGTTCTTC. Encoded protein: CASSVGAGFQREQFF.

This chain uses TRBV10-3 with TRBJ2-7; 8 bases are a match to TRBD1. Germline CDR1 is ENHRY and CDR2 is SYGVKD. CDR3 length equals 16 residues. Losses at the gene ends were 0 bases for V and 2 bases for J; bases not matched to a gene: 6. The CDR3 region has the DNA TGTGCCATCAGTGAGTCGCGGACAGGGTTAACCTACGAGCAGTACTTC. Its translation: CAISESRTGLTYEQYF.

The CDR3 coding sequence is TGTGCCAGTAGTTTCATGGACAATCGAGCTTTCTTT. It specifies CASSFMDNRAFF. The rearrangement links TRBV19 to TRBJ1-1; D possibly corresponds to TRBD1 (5 bases). With 5 bases removed from V and 10 bases from J, the gap between germline ends came to 14 bases. CDR3 length equals 12 residues. The germline gives CDR1 LNHDA, CDR2 SQIVND (reference sequence).

This rearrangement joins TRBV23-1 to TRBJ2-3; 12 bases line up with TRBD2. TRBV23-1 is placed among ORFs of uncertain function. This CDR3 region has 16 residues. The trim removed 11 bases at V and 0 bases at J, leaving 9 bases unmatched. CDR3 sequence reads: CACGLAGPTSTDTQYF. The CDR3 DNA sequence: TGCGCCTGTGGACTAGCGGGACCTACTAGCACAGATACGCAGTATTTT.

This clonotype was observed many times. The chain recombines TRBV20-1 with TRBJ2-5; D not certain. Germline CDR1 reads DFQATT; CDR2 reads SNEGSKA (reference sequence). Trimming pared 3 bases from V and 8 bases from J, leaving 10 bases between. This CDR3 is built from 11 residues. The CDR3 DNA is TGCAGTGCTAGTCCCCGGACCACCCAGTACTTC. Translated, it gives CSASPRTTQYF.

This clonotype was counted ten times or more. The chain links TRBV29-1 to TRBJ2-1, with 15 bases lining up with TRBD2. This CDR3 is 16 amino acids long. The germline V gene has CDR1 SQVTM and CDR2 ANQGSEA. V lost 7 bases and J lost 9; bases outside the gene matches: 13. The CDR3 spells CSAPLGLAGGPGEQFF. The CDR3 region has the DNA TGCAGCGCGCCCCTGGGACTAGCGGGAGGCCCTGGTGAGCAGTTCTTC.